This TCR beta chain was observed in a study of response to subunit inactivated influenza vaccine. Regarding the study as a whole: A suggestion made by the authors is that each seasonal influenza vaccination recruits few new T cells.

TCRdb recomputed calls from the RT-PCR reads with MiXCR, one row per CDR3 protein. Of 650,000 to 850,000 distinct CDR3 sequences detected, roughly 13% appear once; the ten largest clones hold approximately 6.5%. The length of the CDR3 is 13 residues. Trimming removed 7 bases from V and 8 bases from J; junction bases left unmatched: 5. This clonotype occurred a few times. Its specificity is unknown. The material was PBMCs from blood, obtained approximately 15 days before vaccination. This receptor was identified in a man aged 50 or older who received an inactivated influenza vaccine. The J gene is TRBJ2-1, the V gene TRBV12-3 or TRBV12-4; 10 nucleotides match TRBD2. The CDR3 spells CASNERGGDEQFF. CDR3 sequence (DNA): TGTGCCAGCAACGAGCGGGGGGGCGATGAGCAGTTCTTC.